These 23 T cell receptor beta chains came from one sample sequenced in a study of neurological immune-mediated disorders. From the 5' RACE reads, TCRdb called clonotypes with MiXCR, one entry per CDR3 protein. The data hold 65,000 to 90,000 distinct CDR3 sequences, with approximately 5% observed a single time. The sequenced sample was PBMCs. The receptors originated from a woman aged 25 to 39 with multiple sclerosis.

This clonotype occurred many times. The CDR3 spells CASSQDPSGGAREQFF. Here the CDR3 DNA reads TGTGCCAGCAGCCAAGATCCTAGCGGGGGGGCCCGTGAGCAGTTCTTC. J is TRBJ2-1 and V is TRBV3-1; TRBD2 matches 12 bases. CDR3 length equals 16 residues. Germline V CDR1 and CDR2: LGHDT, YNNKEL (reference sequence). The V and J ends lost 0 bases and 9 bases, in that order; junction bases with no gene match: 6.

In this sample, this clonotype turned up many times. This rearrangement joins TRBV5-5 to TRBJ1-1; D not certain. V was trimmed by 0 bases and J by 3 bases, leaving 9 bases between them. Germline V gives CDR1 SGHKS, CDR2 YYEKEE (reference sequence). This CDR3 has 14 residues. The DNA for the CDR3 is TGTGCCAGCAGCTTGGGACGGAAGGACACTGAAGCTTTCTTT. Translating it yields CASSLGRKDTEAFF.

Ten or more counts support this clonotype. The chain joins TRBV19 to TRBJ2-7; D unresolved. Trimming shortened V by 3 bases and J by 2 bases, and 11 bases separated the two germline ends. The CDR3 has 14 residues. Germline V CDR1 and CDR2: LNHDA, SQIVND (reference sequence). This CDR3 is CASSIVTPTYEQYV. The CDR3 region has the DNA TGTGCCAGTAGTATTGTGACACCGACCTACGAGCAGTACGTC.

At least ten counts were recorded for this clonotype. In DNA, the CDR3 is TGTGCCAGCAGTCCCCCCGACGGGCAGAACACCGGGGAGCTGTTTTTT. It specifies CASSPPDGQNTGELFF. The V and J genes are TRBV12-3 or TRBV12-4 and TRBJ2-2, with D uncertain. Trimming shortened V by 5 bases and J by 1 base, and 14 bases separated the two germline ends. The CDR3 spans 16 residues.

This clonotype occurred many times. This chain links TRBV3-1 with TRBJ2-5; D could derive from TRBD1 or TRBD2 (5 bases each). Between the trimmed V and J ends, which lost 7 bases and 4 bases, there was a span of 16 bases. This CDR3 has 14 residues. Per germline, CDR1 LGHDT and CDR2 YNNKEL (reference sequence). The CDR3 DNA is TGTGCCAGCACCCCGAGGGGTCGGTCAGAGACCCAGTACTTC. Residues: CASTPRGRSETQYF.

This clonotype occurred many times. The rearrangement uses TRBV20-1 and TRBJ1-5, with TRBD1 as a possible D gene (5 bases). The length of the CDR3 is 13 residues. Per germline, CDR1 DFQATT and CDR2 SNEGSKA (reference sequence). V was clipped by 4 bases and J by 4 bases, with 11 bases between them. The CDR3 protein is CSATPGINQPQHF. The CDR3 nucleotides read TGCAGTGCTACCCCAGGGATAAATCAGCCCCAGCATTTT.

This clonotype showed up many times. This sequence joins TRBV15 and TRBJ2-5; D perhaps matches TRBD1 (6 bases). The germline gives CDR1 LNHNV, CDR2 YYDKDF (reference sequence). CDR3 length equals 13 residues. V gave up 3 bases and J gave up 3 bases, with 8 bases separating them. CDR3 residues: CATSRRQEETQYF. The DNA of the CDR3 is TGTGCCACCAGCAGGAGACAGGAAGAGACCCAGTACTTC.

This clonotype came up many times. V usage is TRBV3-1 and J usage is TRBJ2-1, with D perhaps given as TRBD1 or TRBD2 (5 bases each). The CDR3 extends over 13 amino acids. V was clipped by 3 bases and J by 4 bases, with 7 bases between them. Germline V CDR1 and CDR2: LGHDT, YNNKEL (reference sequence). CDR3 amino acids: CASSHGGYNEQFF. The CDR3 bases are TGTGCCAGCAGCCATGGGGGATACAATGAGCAGTTCTTC.

In this sample, this clonotype turned up many times. V is TRBV5-1 and J is TRBJ2-1; 8 bases are shared with TRBD1. CDR3 size: 14 residues. Germline CDR1 reads SGHRS; CDR2 reads YFSETQ. J was trimmed by 7 bases and V by 4 bases; bases with no gene match: 7. CDR3 region: CASSQQGGRNEQFF. The CDR3 DNA reads TGCGCCAGCAGCCAACAGGGGGGAAGGAATGAGCAGTTCTTC.

This clonotype was detected many times. The rearrangement uses TRBV18 and TRBJ1-5; no reliable D call. Trimming pared 2 bases from V and 1 base from J, leaving 3 bases between. Germline values: CDR1 KGHSH, CDR2 LQKENI. The CDR3 loop spans 13 amino acids. The CDR3 bases are TGTGCCAGCTCACCAGGAAGCAATCAGCCCCAGCATTTT. Residues: CASSPGSNQPQHF.

This clonotype was counted only a few times. This rearrangement joins TRBV20-1 to TRBJ2-7; 11 bases fit TRBD2. Looked up from germline, CDR1 is DFQATT and CDR2 is SNEGSKA (reference sequence). Unmatched junction bases numbered 14, after V lost 6 bases and J lost 4 bases. The length of the CDR3 is 16 residues. This CDR3 reads CSALLPGLAAGYEQYF. DNA of the CDR3: TGCAGTGCCCTCTTACCGGGACTAGCGGCAGGTTACGAGCAGTACTTC.

V gene TRBV20-1 combines with J gene TRBJ2-5, with D possibly being TRBD2 (6 bases). Trimming cost V 0 bases and J 5 bases, with 13 bases left between them. Germline V gene lookup returns CDR1 DFQATT and CDR2 SNEGSKA (reference sequence). The CDR3 length is 14 residues. CDR3 in amino acids: CSARDPAGRETQYF. The CDR3 bases are TGCAGTGCTAGAGATCCGGCGGGGAGGGAGACCCAGTACTTC.

This clonotype was detected ten times or more. Germline is not matched at one junction end, which may reflect a read error. The rearrangement uses TRBV20-1 and TRBJ2-1, with TRBD1 matching 11 bases. The germline V gene has CDR1 DFQATT and CDR2 SNEGSKA (reference sequence). This CDR3 region has 15 residues. CDR3 loop: CSARGWDRGYNEQFF. The DNA of the CDR3 is TGCAGTGCAAGAGGATGGGACAGGGGGTACAATGAGCAGTTCTTC.

This clonotype has more than one count but fewer than ten. A much larger clone sits a single nucleotide away, making a read error possible. This chain links TRBV14 with TRBJ2-2; D unclear. This CDR3 comprises 13 residues. Trimming removed 3 bases from V and 3 bases from J, with 5 bases in between. Germline assignment: CDR1 SGHDN and CDR2 FVKESK. CDR3 nucleotides: TGTGCCAGCAGCCAGAAAGACACCGGGGAGCTGTTTTTT. Protein: CASSQKDTGELFF.

This clonotype was seen more than once but under ten times. A single base separates this from a much larger clone, so it may be a read error. This chain uses TRBV20-1 with TRBJ1-2; no reliable D call. V lost 4 bases and J 4 bases, leaving 13 bases between the germline ends. Germline V CDR1 and CDR2: DFQATT, SNEGSKA (reference sequence). This CDR3 has 13 amino acids. The CDR3 reads CSATHISSYGYTF. In DNA, the CDR3 is TGCAGTGCTACCCACATCTCTAGCTATGGCTACACCTTC.

This clonotype occurred many times. The CDR3 here is CASSLGQGSNQPQHF. The CDR3 coding sequence is TGCGCCAGCAGCTTGGGACAGGGCAGCAATCAGCCCCAGCATTTT. The rearrangement joins TRBV5-1 to TRBJ1-5; 7 bases fit TRBD1. V lost 0 bases to trimming and J lost 1 base; unmatched junction nucleotides: 1. Germline CDR1 is SGHRS and CDR2 is YFSETQ. The CDR3 is 15 amino acids.

CDR3 bases: TGCAGTGCTATACAGGGGGCGCGGGACGAGCAGTACTTC. This codes for CSAIQGARDEQYF. The gene calls are TRBV20-1 and TRBJ2-7, with TRBD1 matching over 9 bases. This CDR3 comprises 13 residues. The J segment lost 5 bases and the V segment lost 4 bases, leaving 6 bases of the junction unmatched. Germline CDR1 is DFQATT and CDR2 is SNEGSKA (reference sequence).

This clonotype came up many times. This sequence joins TRBV20-1 and TRBJ2-5, with D possibly matching TRBD2 (6 bases). Trimming took off 3 bases at V and 2 bases at J, with 19 bases between the two ends. This CDR3 is built from 16 residues. Germline V gives CDR1 DFQATT, CDR2 SNEGSKA (reference sequence). CDR3 nucleotides: TGCAGTGCTAGCCAAACCCGAGCGGGTCTACAAGAGACCCAGTACTTC. Translating gives CSASQTRAGLQETQYF.

This clonotype was observed at least ten times. The chain is built from TRBV20-1 and TRBJ1-2; 8 bases are shared with TRBD1. CDR3 length: 11 residues. Germline V gene sequence: CDR1 DFQATT, CDR2 SNEGSKA (reference sequence). The CDR3: CRADRANGYTF. In DNA form, the CDR3 reads TGCAGAGCGGACAGGGCTAATGGCTACACCTTC.

This clonotype occurred many times. This chain connects TRBV6-6 to TRBJ1-1, with D perhaps matching TRBD1 (6 bases). Looked up from germline, CDR1 is MNHNY and CDR2 is SVGAGI (reference sequence). Trimming stripped 7 bases from V and 2 bases from J, with 17 bases between. The CDR3 runs to 15 residues. CDR3 nucleotide sequence: TGTGCCAGCAATAACTACGGGACATATAACACTGAAGCTTTCTTT. It yields the protein CASNNYGTYNTEAFF.

This clonotype was recorded many times. The chain is built from TRBV5-1 and TRBJ1-2; D is uncertain. Per germline, CDR1 SGHRS and CDR2 YFSETQ. The CDR3 spans 14 residues. V was trimmed by 6 bases and J by 8 bases, leaving 20 bases between them. In DNA form, the CDR3 reads TGCGCCAGCACCGCAGGACCTTCTTCTGGAGGCTACACCTTC. It yields the protein CASTAGPSSGGYTF.

Note on this clonotype: This may stem from a read error, because a much larger clone lies one nucleotide away. This chain links TRBV12-3 or TRBV12-4 with TRBJ2-3; D not certain. This CDR3 is built from 15 residues. Trimming removed 6 bases from V and 8 bases from J, with 21 bases in between. The CDR3 loop reads CASSQKGPLVGTQYF. CDR3 nucleotide sequence: TGTGCCAGCAGCCAGAAAGGACCCCTGGTCGGTACGCAGTATTTT.

At least ten counts were recorded for this clonotype. This chain joins TRBV20-1 and TRBJ2-1; D is possibly TRBD1 (6 bases). Deletions cut 1 base from V and 8 bases from J, with 9 bases between. Per germline, CDR1 DFQATT and CDR2 SNEGSKA (reference sequence). The CDR3 runs to 12 residues. CDR3: CSARGAGDEQFF. In nucleotides, the CDR3 is TGCAGTGCTAGAGGGGCAGGGGATGAGCAGTTCTTC.